The entry below describes one TCR beta chain. This sample is drawn from a study of blood T cell repertoires in COVID-19. Study information: From T cells, B-cell-depleted T cells, or PBMCs came the material, which was cDNA or gDNA.

In the original workflow: By means of reference gene primer amplification, nucleated cell counts were estimated. Some clones are missing from TCRdb's copy, which holds only in-frame ones; the method was immunoSEQ multiplex PCR. The V and J calls and clone size come from that table; D and trimming were worked out from the DNA. The sample yields approximately 100,000 clones, roughly 81% seen once. Trimming took 10 bases from V and 8 from J, leaving 8 bases between them. This CDR3 is 9 amino acids long. CDR1 and CDR2 (germline): MDHEN, SYDVKM. Sequenced input: peripheral blood. This receptor was obtained from a human donor in a cohort sampled during active COVID-19. The chain employs TRBV28 and TRBJ1-2; D call uncertain. The CDR3 reads CATGGGYTF. As DNA, the CDR3 is TGTGCCACTGGAGGCGGCTACACCTTC.